The 32 T cell receptor beta chains presented below share a single source sample, sequenced in a study of blood T cell repertoires in COVID-19. Profiled with immunoSEQ multiplex PCR; TCRdb holds only in-frame clones, not every one. The data show tens of thousands of clones, with roughly three quarters seen just once and approximately 16% held by the top ten. The sample taken for sequencing was peripheral blood. These receptors were collected from a man between 65 and 79 years old with acute or convalescent COVID-19.

The chain has TRBV5-6 and TRBJ2-7; D call uncertain. The CDR3 totals 11 residues. Trimming cost V 4 bases and J 6 bases, with 8 bases left between them. From germline, CDR1 is SGHDT and CDR2 YYEEEE. The CDR3 nucleotides read TGTGCCAGCAGCCGACACGGCGAGCAGTACTTC. It specifies CASSRHGEQYF.

The chain uses TRBV18 and TRBJ1-1, with D perhaps TRBD1 (5 bases). Germline assignment: CDR1 KGHSH and CDR2 LQKENI. The V and J ends lost 4 bases and 6 bases respectively, with 12 bases between them. This CDR3 is built from 13 residues. The CDR3 DNA reads TGTGCCAGCTCACTCAGGGATAAGGCTGAAGCTTTCTTT. Translating it yields CASSLRDKAEAFF. The full variable domain, with the rest looked up from reference TRBV18 and TRBJ1-1, is NAGVMQNPRHLVRRRGQEARLRCSPMKGHSHVYWYRQLPEEGLKFMVYLQKENIIDESGMPKERFSAEFPKEGPSILRIQQVVRGDSAAYFCASSLRDKAEAFFGQGTRLTVV.

This clone has more than one count but fewer than ten. The chain is built from TRBV19 and TRBJ2-7; TRBD2 aligns across 8 bases. V dropped 8 bases and J dropped 0; count of bases not matched to a gene: 9. Germline values: CDR1 LNHDA, CDR2 SQIVND (reference sequence). The CDR3 consists of 15 residues. As DNA, the CDR3 is TGTGCCAGTGTTCAGGGAGCGGGGGACTCCTACGAGCAGTACTTC. Its protein is CASVQGAGDSYEQYF.

The chain combines TRBV14 with TRBJ1-1; weak D call: TRBD1 (6 bases). Trimming removed 7 bases at V and 0 bases at J, with 18 bases between. The CDR3 contains 16 residues. CDR1 is SGHDN and CDR2 is FVKESK in the germline V gene. CDR3 sequence reads: CASTPRGGLVNTEAFF. CDR3 coding DNA: TGTGCCAGCACCCCTAGGGGGGGGTTGGTGAACACTGAAGCTTTCTTT.

The rearrangement links TRBV6-1 to TRBJ1-1; D possibly corresponds to TRBD1 (6 bases). This CDR3 spans 14 amino acids. The V gene lost 2 bases and the J gene lost 4 bases, with 11 bases spanning the gap. In germline, CDR1 is MNHNS, CDR2 SASEGT. CDR3 nucleotide sequence: TGTGCCAGCAGTGAACTGGGGGCGATCACTGAAGCTTTCTTT. This translates into CASSELGAITEAFF.

This chain connects TRBV27 to TRBJ1-1, with a tentative D call TRBD1 (6 bases). Germline CDR1 is MNHEY and CDR2 is SMNVEV (reference sequence). The CDR3 runs 14 residues. Trimming took 2 bases from V and 4 from J, leaving 11 bases between them. The CDR3 sequence: CASSLQQGVTEAFF. CDR3 DNA sequence: TGTGCCAGCAGTTTACAACAGGGCGTCACTGAAGCTTTCTTT.

The chain is built from TRBV29-1 and TRBJ1-2; 7 nucleotides agree with TRBD1. Losses at the gene ends were 4 bases for V and 6 bases for J; bases not matched to a gene: 8. Germline CDR1 SQVTM, CDR2 ANQGSEA. This CDR3 is 13 amino acids long. Here the CDR3 DNA reads TGCAGCGTTGGACATTATACAGGGGATGGCTACACCTTC. Amino acids: CSVGHYTGDGYTF.

The chain has TRBV27 and TRBJ1-5; D gene uncertain. The germline gives CDR1 MNHEY, CDR2 SMNVEV (reference sequence). CDR3 length: 15 residues. Trimming took off 3 bases at V and 4 bases at J, with 13 bases between the two ends. In nucleotides, the CDR3 is TGTGCCAGCAGTTTTTCCAAGACTGGGAATCAGCCCCAGCATTTT. This codes for CASSFSKTGNQPQHF.

V and J are TRBV5-6 and TRBJ2-1; 8 positions match TRBD2. Trimming cost V 0 bases and J 9 bases; bases outside gene matches: 8. The CDR3 covers 15 residues. Germline assignment: CDR1 SGHDT and CDR2 YYEEEE. The CDR3 loop is CASSLGFGSGTEQFF. CDR3 bases: TGTGCCAGCAGCTTGGGGTTCGGTAGCGGGACTGAGCAGTTCTTC.

The CDR3 loop reads CAIRTGARNQPQHF. The CDR3 DNA sequence: TGTGCCATCAGGACAGGGGCAAGGAATCAGCCCCAGCATTTT. This rearrangement joins TRBV2 to TRBJ1-5; TRBD1 aligns across 9 bases. Trimming at V came to 10 bases and at J to 4 bases, leaving 8 bases not matched to a gene. CDR3 length: 14 amino acids. Germline V gives CDR1 SNHLY, CDR2 FYNNEI. The variable domain in full, completed from reference TRBV2 and TRBJ1-5, reads EPEVTQTPSHQVTQMGQEVILRCVPISNHLYFYWYRQILGQKVEFLVSFYNNEISEKSEIFDDQFSVERPDGSNFTLKIRSTKLEDSAMYFCAIRTGARNQPQHFGDGTRLSIL.

This clone was seen a single time. The V call is TRBV30, the J call TRBJ2-2, with D possibly being TRBD2 (6 bases). CDR3 length: 16 amino acids. Per the germline V gene, CDR1 is GTSNPN and CDR2 is SVGIG (reference sequence). V lost 1 base to trimming and J lost 2 bases, with 14 bases between them. CDR3 sequence reads: CAWSGSGRSNTGELFF. The DNA of the CDR3 is TGTGCCTGGAGTGGGTCGGGGAGGTCCAACACCGGGGAGCTGTTTTTT.

This sequence joins TRBV7-8 and TRBJ2-7; D perhaps matches TRBD2 (5 bases). This CDR3 is built from 14 residues. Trimming cost V 6 bases and J 0 bases, with 12 bases left between them. Germline lookup yields CDR1 SGHVS and CDR2 FQNEAQ. CDR3 residues: CASRVRGNSYEQYF. As DNA, the CDR3 is TGTGCCAGCAGGGTGAGAGGGAACTCCTACGAGCAGTACTTC.

About this clone itself: Other DNA sequences in this specimen translate into the identical CDR3. The chain carries TRBV9 and TRBJ2-4; TRBD2 matches 7 bases. Germline V gene sequence: CDR1 SGDLS, CDR2 YYNGEE. The CDR3 has 14 residues. V trimming: 0 bases; J trimming: 7 bases; junction bases outside the gene matches: 4. This CDR3 reads CASSVASGMNIQYF. For the CDR3, the DNA is TGTGCCAGCAGCGTAGCCAGCGGGATGAACATTCAGTACTTC.

The V call is TRBV5-1, the J call TRBJ2-3; D call uncertain. The V gene's germline CDR1 is SGHRS and CDR2 YFSETQ. The CDR3 totals 13 residues. The V end lost 0 bases, the J end lost 5 bases, and 7 bases lay between the germline ends. CDR3 sequence reads: CASSLAYLDTQYF. CDR3 sequence (DNA): TGCGCCAGCAGCTTGGCCTATCTAGATACGCAGTATTTT.

This chain joins TRBV10-1 and TRBJ2-5; 8 bases are a match to TRBD2. V shed 3 bases, J shed 3 bases, and the junction held 3 bases outside the gene matches. CDR3 length equals 14 residues. Germline V gene lookup returns CDR1 WNHNN and CDR2 SYGVQD (reference sequence). The CDR3 here is CASSESGGEETQYF. The CDR3 DNA sequence: TGCGCCAGCAGTGAATCGGGAGGGGAAGAGACCCAGTACTTC.

The chain has TRBV5-6 and TRBJ1-2, with 7 bases aligning to TRBD1. The CDR3 covers 14 residues. Germline-derived CDR1 and CDR2 are SGHDT and YYEEEE. Germline trimming cut 3 bases from V and 8 bases from J; bases unmatched to any gene: 10. The CDR3 here is CASSYRDRLSGYTF. The CDR3 region has the DNA TGTGCCAGCAGCTACCGGGACAGACTGTCGGGCTACACCTTC.

The chain couples TRBV30 to TRBJ2-3; TRBD1 agrees at 11 bases. The germline gives CDR1 GTSNPN, CDR2 SVGIG (reference sequence). The CDR3 sequence is 16 residues long. J gave up 0 bases and V 0 bases, and 2 bases lay outside the gene matches. Here the CDR3 reads CAWSVGQGASTDTQYF. CDR3 in DNA: TGTGCCTGGAGTGTCGGACAGGGGGCTAGCACAGATACGCAGTATTTT.

This clone appeared a few times. The rearrangement links TRBV5-5 to TRBJ1-6; 9 bases fit TRBD1. Germline values: CDR1 SGHKS, CDR2 YYEKEE (reference sequence). V shed 3 bases and J 7 bases; nucleotides not matched to a gene: 8. The CDR3 extends over 16 amino acids. The CDR3 sequence is CASSSEPGTGNSPLHF. For the CDR3, the DNA is TGTGCCAGCAGCTCGGAACCCGGGACAGGGAATTCACCCCTCCACTTT.

The chain uses TRBV10-1 and TRBJ2-7; D possibly corresponds to TRBD1 (6 bases). CDR3 size: 13 residues. Germline V gives CDR1 WNHNN, CDR2 SYGVQD (reference sequence). Between the trimmed V and J ends, which lost 5 bases and 5 bases, there was a span of 13 bases. CDR3 DNA sequence: TGCGCCAGCAGTACCGCAGGGGTCGACGAGCAGTACTTC. It codes for CASSTAGVDEQYF.

The chain is built from TRBV5-1 and TRBJ2-3; 11 positions agree with TRBD1. The CDR3 covers 15 residues. Germline loops: CDR1 SGHRS, CDR2 YFSETQ. V lost 4 bases, J lost 3 bases, and 4 bases stayed unmatched. The CDR3 DNA reads TGCGCCAGCAGCCTGGGACAGGGGGGTACAGATACGCAGTATTTT. It yields the protein CASSLGQGGTDTQYF. Together with reference TRBV5-1 and TRBJ2-3, the CDR3 gives the full variable domain: KAGVTQTPRYLIKTRGQQVTLSCSPISGHRSVSWYQQTPGQGLQFLFEYFSETQRNKGNFPGRFSGRQFSNSRSEMNVSTLELGDSALYLCASSLGQGGTDTQYFGPGTRLTVL.

This chain joins TRBV3-1 (or the pseudogene TRBV3-2) and TRBJ2-2; 12 bases agree with TRBD1. Trimming took 3 bases from V and 6 from J; bases not matched to a gene: 8. Germline lookup yields CDR1 LGHDT and CDR2 YNNKEL (reference sequence). The CDR3 runs 17 residues. In DNA form, the CDR3 reads TGTGCCAGCAGCCAGGGACAGGGGGCGAGGATCGCCGGGGAGCTGTTTTTT. Translating gives CASSQGQGARIAGELFF.

This chain connects TRBV4-1 to TRBJ1-1; no definite D call. CDR3 length: 15 residues. The V end lost 1 base, the J end lost 4 bases, and 13 bases lay between the germline ends. The germline V gene encodes CDR1 MGHRA and CDR2 YSYEKL. In DNA, the CDR3 is TGCGCCAGCAGCCAAGTAAAGGGAGCGGGCACTGAAGCTTTCTTT. Translating gives CASSQVKGAGTEAFF.

This chain links TRBV19 with TRBJ1-3, with a weak D call TRBD1 (6 bases). The length of the CDR3 is 18 residues. Germline CDR1 and CDR2: LNHDA and SQIVND (reference sequence). Trimming shortened V by 3 bases and J by 0 bases, and 18 bases separated the two germline ends. The CDR3 coding sequence is TGTGCCAGTAGTATTTTACTTGGACAGCCAAGCTCTGGAAACACCATATATTTT. Amino acid sequence: CASSILLGQPSSGNTIYF.

The V and J genes are TRBV24-1 and TRBJ1-5; D possibly corresponds to TRBD1 (6 bases). Trimming removed 3 bases at V and 4 bases at J, with 9 bases between. Germline assignment: CDR1 KGHDR and CDR2 SFDVKD. This CDR3 has 14 residues. The CDR3 nucleotides read TGTGCCACCAGTGATGATACAGGGAATCAGCCCCAGCATTTT. This translates into CATSDDTGNQPQHF.

This clone is deemed medium-sized (0.01 to 0.1%). V and J are TRBV19 and TRBJ1-5, with 9 bases aligning to TRBD1. The V gene end was trimmed by 7 bases and the J gene end by 5 bases; junction bases not matched to a gene: 6. The CDR3 is 14 residues long. CDR1 is LNHDA, CDR2 SQIVND, per germline (reference sequence). CDR3 loop: CASKHRDRDQPQHF. CDR3 coding DNA: TGTGCCAGTAAACACCGGGACAGGGATCAGCCCCAGCATTTT.

The chain is built from TRBV18 and TRBJ2-5, with 7 bases matching TRBD1. This CDR3 is 17 amino acids long. The germline gives CDR1 KGHSH, CDR2 LQKENI. V shed 0 bases and J 5 bases; nucleotides not matched to a gene: 12. The CDR3 DNA reads TGTGCCAGCTCACCACCCAGACAGGGAGTGAGAGTGGAGACCCAGTACTTC. Protein product: CASSPPRQGVRVETQYF.

The gene calls are TRBV29-1 and TRBJ2-1, with TRBD2 identical over 7 bases. The CDR3 spans 15 residues. Per germline, CDR1 SQVTM and CDR2 ANQGSEA. After removal of 7 bases from V and 3 bases from J, the junction contained 12 bases not matched to a gene. Here the CDR3 reads CSGGSKRGLYNEQFF. CDR3 sequence (DNA): TGCAGCGGAGGATCTAAGCGGGGCCTCTACAATGAGCAGTTCTTC.

The chain joins TRBV6-5 to TRBJ1-4; TRBD1 is a possible D gene (6 bases). Trimming took off 6 bases at V and 7 bases at J, with 15 bases between the two ends. The CDR3 sequence is 14 residues long. Germline assignment: CDR1 MNHEY and CDR2 SVGAGI. The CDR3 coding sequence is TGTGCCAGCAGGCCTCAGGGGTATGGTGAAAAACTGTTTTTT. Amino acid sequence: CASRPQGYGEKLFF.

The J gene is TRBJ1-5, the V gene TRBV6-2 or TRBV6-3; 9 nucleotides match TRBD1. The ends lost 0 bases at V and 5 bases at J; junction bases unmatched: 2. The CDR3 covers 15 residues. CDR1 MNHEY and CDR2 SVGEGT come from the germline V gene. For the CDR3, the DNA is TGTGCCAGCAGTTACTCGACAGGGGGTCATCAGCCCCAGCATTTT. It specifies CASSYSTGGHQPQHF.

The rearrangement links TRBV7-9 to TRBJ2-3; D not resolved. Trimming stripped 5 bases from V and 2 bases from J, with 14 bases between. The CDR3 is 15 amino acids. The germline V gene encodes CDR1 SEHNR and CDR2 FQNEAQ (reference sequence). The CDR3, as DNA: TGTGCCAGCAGCCGCTTTGGAACAGCCACAGATACGCAGTATTTT. Translation: CASSRFGTATDTQYF.

This chain uses TRBV27 with TRBJ1-4, with D hard to call. V was clipped by 3 bases and J by 0 bases, with 8 bases between them. Per the germline V gene, CDR1 is MNHEY and CDR2 is SMNVEV (reference sequence). This CDR3 has 15 residues. The CDR3 loop reads CASSLARATNEKLFF. Written as DNA, the CDR3 is TGTGCCAGCAGTTTGGCCCGGGCAACTAATGAAAAACTGTTTTTT.

The chain employs TRBV19 and TRBJ2-7; tentative D call: TRBD1 (6 bases). Trimming left V 6 bases short and J 6 bases short, with 21 bases between. The CDR3 spans 15 residues. Germline values: CDR1 LNHDA, CDR2 SQIVND (reference sequence). CDR3 amino acids: CASSNYLQGLGEQYF. In DNA form, the CDR3 reads TGTGCCAGTAGCAATTACCTCCAGGGGTTGGGCGAGCAGTACTTC.